These 28 T cell receptor beta chains came from one sample sequenced in a study of blood T cells in healthy people across ages. Sample-barcoded 5' priming and a J-beta primer mix drove a second PCR of about 7 to 11 cycles. TCRdb used MiXCR to reprocess the 5' RACE reads, holding one entry per CDR3 protein. The sample lists fewer than 1.5 million distinct CDR3 sequences; about 43% were seen once. The specimen was blood. These receptors all come from a woman between 18 and 30 years old in good health.

The rearrangement joins TRBV5-6 to TRBJ1-5; 8 nucleotides agree with TRBD1. CDR1 and CDR2 from the germline V gene are SGHDT and YYEEEE. The CDR3 runs to 15 residues. Trimming removed 0 bases from V and 3 bases from J; junction bases left unmatched: 2. CDR3 in amino acids: CASSLGDRFNQPQHF. The CDR3 DNA is TGTGCCAGCAGCTTGGGGGACAGGTTCAATCAGCCCCAGCATTTT.

J is TRBJ2-1 and V is TRBV20-1; the D is unclear. The CDR3 contains 14 residues. Germline V gene sequence: CDR1 DFQATT, CDR2 SNEGSKA (reference sequence). Trimming left V 1 base short and J 8 bases short, with 15 bases between. CDR3 sequence reads: CSARASDGVHEQFF. Here the CDR3 DNA reads TGCAGTGCTAGAGCGTCCGATGGGGTCCATGAGCAGTTCTTC.

The rearrangement links TRBV27 to TRBJ2-7; D possibly corresponds to TRBD1 (6 bases). The CDR3 length is 15 residues. The germline CDR1 and CDR2 sequences are MNHEY and SMNVEV (reference sequence). V was clipped by 5 bases and J by 2 bases, with 16 bases between them. The CDR3 sequence is CASSPSGTPTYEQYF. CDR3 sequence (DNA): TGTGCCAGCAGTCCTTCCGGGACACCGACCTACGAGCAGTACTTC.

This clonotype was seen a few times. The V call is TRBV4-1, the J call TRBJ1-4; no firm D call. The CDR3 totals 15 residues. Germline CDR1 reads MGHRA; CDR2 reads YSYEKL. V gave up 2 bases and J gave up 7 bases, with 14 bases separating them. The CDR3 region is CASSQFDDGIEKLFF. For the CDR3, the DNA is TGCGCCAGCAGCCAATTCGACGATGGAATTGAAAAACTGTTTTTT.

This rearrangement joins TRBV7-9 to TRBJ2-5; D not resolved. Germline V CDR1 and CDR2: SEHNR, FQNEAQ (reference sequence). V was cut by 0 bases and J by 1 base, with 6 bases left in between. CDR3 length: 14 amino acids. The CDR3 DNA is TGTGCCAGCAGCTTAGCTTGGAGCCAAGAGACCCAGTACTTC. Its translation is CASSLAWSQETQYF. Filled out from reference TRBV7-9 and TRBJ2-5, the complete variable domain reads DTGVSQNPRHKITKRGQNVTFRCDPISEHNRLYWYRQTLGQGPEFLTYFQNEAQLEKSRLLSDRFSAERPKGSFSTLEIQRTEQGDSAMYLCASSLAWSQETQYFGPGTRLLVL.

The chain joins TRBV6-1 to TRBJ2-1; D not resolved. V gave up 7 bases and J gave up 7 bases, with 5 bases separating them. Germline CDR1 reads MNHNS; CDR2 reads SASEGT. This CDR3 region has 10 residues. CDR3 in DNA: TGTGCCAGCAACCGAAATGAGCAGTTCTTC. Amino acids: CASNRNEQFF.

This clonotype was counted at least ten times. The rearrangement links TRBV9 to TRBJ1-1; D not resolved. The V gene lost 3 bases and the J gene lost 4 bases, with 10 bases spanning the gap. Germline V lookup: CDR1 SGDLS, CDR2 YYNGEE. The CDR3 loop spans 13 amino acids. The chain's CDR3 is CASSAQLSTEAFF. The CDR3, as DNA: TGTGCCAGCAGCGCCCAATTGAGCACTGAAGCTTTCTTT.

This clonotype has a handful of counts. CDR3 sequence (DNA): TGCAGTGCTAGAGACCTTTCTACCTACGAGCAGTACTTC. Protein product: CSARDLSTYEQYF. This rearrangement joins TRBV20-1 to TRBJ2-7; no clear D. Trimming took off 0 bases at V and 2 bases at J, with 8 bases between the two ends. This CDR3 contains 13 residues. Germline V CDR1 and CDR2: DFQATT, SNEGSKA (reference sequence).

V is TRBV7-3 and J is TRBJ2-4; D is possibly TRBD2 (6 bases). V lost 5 bases to trimming and J lost 0 bases, with 14 bases between them. Germline assignment: CDR1 SGHTA and CDR2 FQGTGA. This CDR3 is 16 amino acids long. CDR3 nucleotides: TGTGCCAGCAGCGCGGGGACTGGTTTAGCCAAAAACATTCAGTACTTC. This translates into CASSAGTGLAKNIQYF.

This clonotype appeared a single time. The V gene is TRBV28, the J gene TRBJ2-3; TRBD2 aligns across 15 bases. After removal of 10 bases from V and 2 bases from J, the junction contained 10 bases not matched to a gene. Germline V lookup: CDR1 MDHEN, CDR2 SYDVKM. The CDR3 is made up of 17 amino acids. The CDR3 reads CATLGGTSGGPTDTQYF. Written as DNA, the CDR3 is TGTGCCACCCTGGGGGGGACTAGCGGGGGGCCCACAGATACGCAGTATTTT.

This clonotype was seen a single time. The chain uses TRBV4-1 and TRBJ2-3, with 10 bases fitting TRBD2. The length of the CDR3 is 17 residues. The V and J ends lost 1 base and 5 bases, in that order; junction bases with no gene match: 9. CDR1 is MGHRA and CDR2 is YSYEKL in the germline V gene. The CDR3 DNA reads as TGCGCCAGCAGCCAAGTAGGTCAGCGGGAGGGCCAAGATACGCAGTATTTT. Translated: CASSQVGQREGQDTQYF.

This clonotype was seen only a few times. The rearrangement joins TRBV20-1 to TRBJ2-3, with D maybe TRBD2 (7 bases). V was clipped by 6 bases and J by 1 base, with 20 bases between them. The CDR3 loop spans 16 amino acids. From germline, CDR1 is DFQATT and CDR2 SNEGSKA (reference sequence). This CDR3 reads CSAPKRGGRGTDTQYF. In nucleotides, the CDR3 is TGCAGTGCCCCAAAAAGGGGGGGGAGGGGCACAGATACGCAGTATTTT.

This clonotype turned up a few times. J is TRBJ2-7 and V is TRBV2, with 7 nucleotides matching TRBD2. Germline CDR1 and CDR2: SNHLY and FYNNEI. The CDR3 is 13 residues long. Germline trimming cut 10 bases from V and 1 base from J; bases unmatched to any gene: 7. The CDR3 DNA follows: TGTGCCAAAGGGCTAGCGGCATCCTACGAGCAGTACTTC. It translates to CAKGLAASYEQYF.

This chain uses TRBV12-3 or TRBV12-4 with TRBJ2-7; the match to TRBD2 covers 10 bases. The V gene end was trimmed by 1 base and the J gene end by 7 bases; junction bases not matched to a gene: 7. There are 15 residues in the CDR3. CDR3 coding DNA: TGTGCCAGCAGTTTAGAGGTAGCGGGGGGTCGGGAGCAGTACTTC. Amino acid sequence: CASSLEVAGGREQYF.

This chain connects TRBV28 to TRBJ2-3; 8 positions agree with TRBD1. Losses at the gene ends were 4 bases for V and 2 bases for J; bases not matched to a gene: 11. CDR3 length: 17 residues. Germline lookup yields CDR1 MDHEN and CDR2 SYDVKM. The CDR3: CASSSHRQGRNTDTQYF. The CDR3 DNA reads as TGTGCCAGCAGTTCCCACCGACAGGGGAGGAACACAGATACGCAGTATTTT.

This clonotype was detected a few times. This chain links TRBV18 with TRBJ1-1; no firm D call. V shed 8 bases and J shed 3 bases, with 13 bases lying between them. The germline V gene encodes CDR1 KGHSH and CDR2 LQKENI. The CDR3 covers 13 residues. The CDR3 coding sequence is TGTGCCAGCCATAGGGTTGCCGACACTGAAGCTTTCTTT. It specifies CASHRVADTEAFF.

The sample holds many counts of this clonotype. The chain recombines TRBV10-2 with TRBJ2-6; TRBD1 might be the D (5 bases). The V and J ends lost 6 bases and 0 bases respectively, with 6 bases between them. The CDR3 has 14 amino acids. Germline V gene data show CDR1 as WSHSY and CDR2 as SAAADI. The DNA of the CDR3 is TGCGCCAGCAGGGGGCTCTCTGGGGCCAACGTCCTGACTTTC. Its protein product is CASRGLSGANVLTF.

This clonotype was found a few times. V usage is TRBV6-2 or TRBV6-3 and J usage is TRBJ2-1; the match to TRBD2 covers 8 bases. CDR1 is MNHEY, CDR2 SVGEGT, per germline. V trimming: 2 bases; J trimming: 0 bases; junction bases outside the gene matches: 3. The CDR3 has 16 amino acids. The CDR3 protein is CASSYRGGSSYNEQFF. In DNA, the CDR3 is TGTGCCAGCAGTTACCGCGGGGGGAGCTCCTACAATGAGCAGTTCTTC.

This sequence joins TRBV7-2 and TRBJ2-3; 7 nucleotides line up with TRBD2. The CDR3 is 16 amino acids. The ends lost 6 bases at V and 0 bases at J; junction bases unmatched: 9. The germline CDR1 and CDR2 sequences are SGHTA and FQGNSA. The CDR3 coding sequence is TGTGCCAGCAGTCCACATGGGGGGGTTAGCACAGATACGCAGTATTTT. Protein sequence: CASSPHGGVSTDTQYF.

CDR3 nucleotides: TGTGCCAGCAGGTTGGACGGGCCATGGGACACTGAAGCTTTCTTT. Its translation: CASRLDGPWDTEAFF. V usage is TRBV25-1 and J usage is TRBJ1-1, with D unresolved. This CDR3 spans 15 amino acids. Trimming stripped 6 bases from V and 3 bases from J, with 17 bases between. CDR1 and CDR2 from the germline V gene are MGHDK and SYGVNS.

J is TRBJ2-7 and V is TRBV20-1; 7 bases are a match to TRBD1. J gave up 7 bases and V 2 bases, and 11 bases lay outside the gene matches. CDR1 and CDR2 (germline): DFQATT, SNEGSKA (reference sequence). The CDR3 loop spans 14 amino acids. The CDR3 DNA follows: TGCAGTGCTAGACCCGGCCAGGGGGTAGGTGAGCAGTACTTC. Amino acids: CSARPGQGVGEQYF.

The V and J genes are TRBV21-1 and TRBJ1-3. TRBV21-1 represents a pseudogene. This CDR3 has 16 residues. CDR3: CASTRSGSHSGNTIYF. The CDR3 DNA reads as TGTGCCAGCACCCGTTCGGGCAGCCACTCTGGAAACACCATATATTTT.

J is TRBJ2-6 and V is TRBV7-6; the D gene is possibly TRBD1 (5 bases). Germline V gives CDR1 SGHVS, CDR2 FNYEAQ. CDR3 length equals 17 residues. Between the trimmed V and J ends, which lost 2 bases and 1 base, there was a span of 12 bases. CDR3 sequence reads: CASSLMSGRSGANVLTF. The CDR3 region has the DNA TGTGCCAGCAGCTTAATGTCAGGGCGGTCTGGGGCCAACGTCCTGACTTTC.

The chain links TRBV12-3 or TRBV12-4 to TRBJ2-1, with 14 bases that match TRBD2. V dropped 6 bases and J dropped 0; count of bases not matched to a gene: 13. This CDR3 is built from 20 residues. CDR3 protein: CASSGSWTSGGRSSYNEQFF. The CDR3 DNA follows: TGTGCCAGCAGCGGTAGCTGGACTAGCGGGGGGCGGAGCTCCTACAATGAGCAGTTCTTC.

This chain connects TRBV4-1 to TRBJ2-1, with D perhaps matching TRBD2 (6 bases). Germline-derived CDR1 and CDR2 are MGHRA and YSYEKL. The CDR3 loop spans 11 amino acids. Trimming removed 6 bases at V and 12 bases at J, with 12 bases between. CDR3 nucleotide sequence: TGCGCCAGCAGTCTATGGCGGGGGCAGTTCTTC. Protein product: CASSLWRGQFF.

The chain's CDR3 is CASSLSGTENPLYGYTF. For the CDR3, the DNA is TGTGCCAGCAGTTTATCGGGGACAGAAAACCCTCTCTATGGCTACACCTTC. The chain carries TRBV27 and TRBJ1-2; 7 bases are a match to TRBD1. V shed 0 bases, J shed 4 bases, and the junction held 11 bases outside the gene matches. Germline V lookup: CDR1 MNHEY, CDR2 SMNVEV (reference sequence). The CDR3 has 17 amino acids.

The genes are TRBV6-6 and TRBJ2-3; D is unclear. Trimming removed 2 bases at V and 1 base at J, with 4 bases between. Germline-derived CDR1 and CDR2 are MNHNY and SVGAGI (reference sequence). The CDR3 loop spans 13 amino acids. This CDR3 reads CASSYIGTDTQYF. The CDR3 DNA reads as TGTGCCAGCAGTTACATCGGCACAGATACGCAGTATTTT.

The V call is TRBV5-1, the J call TRBJ2-7; no definite D call. Trimming cost V 0 bases and J 7 bases, with 5 bases left between them. Germline V gene data show CDR1 as SGHRS and CDR2 as YFSETQ. The CDR3 is 11 residues long. CDR3 amino acids: CASSLDEEQYF. CDR3 DNA: TGCGCCAGCAGCTTGGACGAGGAGCAGTACTTC.